This TCR beta chain comes out of a study of T cell responses to AZD1222 COVID-19 vaccine. Clones were read by immunoSEQ multiplex PCR, and TCRdb kept only the in-frame ones, dropping some. The sample lists fewer than 200,000 clones, about 90% occurring once. Germline V CDR1 and CDR2: LGHNA, YSLEER. This CDR3 comprises 15 residues. The V gene end was trimmed by 1 base and the J gene end by 7 bases; junction bases not matched to a gene: 9. Details on this clone: The target antigen is unknown.

Study-level points and caveats: Regions 160-218 and 743-854 dominated among vaccine-associated CD4 TCRs spanning spike.

The source of this sequence is an adult in good health. Sequencing used peripheral blood, obtained on day 0 of AZD1222 vaccination. The chain couples TRBV4-3 to TRBJ2-5; 7 bases agree with TRBD2. CDR3 loop: CASSQAVSGQATQYF. The CDR3, as DNA: TGCGCCAGCAGCCAAGCGGTTAGCGGGCAGGCGACCCAGTACTTC.